A selection of T cell receptor beta chains follows, all from one sample in a study of identical twins. TCRdb ran MiXCR on the 5' RACE reads and lists one entry per CDR3 protein. The sample has approximately 410,000 distinct CDR3 sequences, less than 20% seen once. Sequencing was carried out using naive T cells sorted from blood. The origin of the receptors is a man in his forties or fifties in good health. Both conserved end residues are part of each CDR3. Fields, in order: CDR3 protein, V gene, CDR3 length, J gene.

CDR3aa: CSARPRGGRSNIQYF; v_gene: TRBV20-1; len: 15; j_gene: TRBJ2-4
CDR3aa: CASRESNYGYTF; v_gene: TRBV6-5; len: 12; j_gene: TRBJ1-2
CDR3aa: CASSNTVAGLGEKLFF; v_gene: TRBV6-1; len: 16; j_gene: TRBJ1-4
CDR3aa: CASSLGLSSTDTQYF; v_gene: TRBV7-7; len: 15; j_gene: TRBJ2-3
CDR3aa: CTTGARETQYF; v_gene: TRBV6-2/TRBV6-3; len: 11; j_gene: TRBJ2-5
CDR3aa: CASSPSGVDTQYF; v_gene: TRBV5-1; len: 13; j_gene: TRBJ2-3
CDR3aa: CASSQDLFLEQGARGYTF; v_gene: TRBV4-1; len: 18; j_gene: TRBJ1-2
CDR3aa: CASSLWASGYEQYF; v_gene: TRBV7-2; len: 14; j_gene: TRBJ2-7
CDR3aa: CSVEDQGGTGHDYGYTF; v_gene: TRBV29-1; len: 17; j_gene: TRBJ1-2
CDR3aa: CSARLGGKNTEAFF; v_gene: TRBV20-1; len: 14; j_gene: TRBJ1-1
CDR3aa: CASSQVGNSPLHF; v_gene: TRBV3-1; len: 13; j_gene: TRBJ1-6
CDR3aa: CASSVVYETQYF; v_gene: TRBV6-1; len: 12; j_gene: TRBJ2-5
CDR3aa: CASRRTGEYNEQFF; v_gene: TRBV12-3/TRBV12-4; len: 14; j_gene: TRBJ2-1
CDR3aa: CSARDGSLSSYEQYF; v_gene: TRBV20-1; len: 15; j_gene: TRBJ2-7
CDR3aa: CASSLAAGGSTDTQYF; v_gene: TRBV7-9; len: 16; j_gene: TRBJ2-3
CDR3aa: CASSEFGQSYNEQFF; v_gene: TRBV25-1; len: 15; j_gene: TRBJ2-1
CDR3aa: CASSMGASWDEQYF; v_gene: TRBV5-5; len: 14; j_gene: TRBJ2-7
CDR3aa: CASSLAGVDYGYTF; v_gene: TRBV5-5; len: 14; j_gene: TRBJ1-2
CDR3aa: CASSWTGRVTNEKLFF; v_gene: TRBV12-3/TRBV12-4; len: 16; j_gene: TRBJ1-4
CDR3aa: CSARPDRRANYGYTF; v_gene: TRBV20-1; len: 15; j_gene: TRBJ1-2
CDR3aa: CASSQTRLAAVYNEQFF; v_gene: TRBV3-1; len: 17; j_gene: TRBJ2-1
CDR3aa: CASSYPVYYGYTF; v_gene: TRBV6-2/TRBV6-3; len: 13; j_gene: TRBJ1-2
CDR3aa: CASVSGTGVLSSYNEQFF; v_gene: TRBV11-2; len: 18; j_gene: TRBJ2-1
CDR3aa: CASSYSRSFGRSNYEQYF; v_gene: TRBV6-5; len: 18; j_gene: TRBJ2-7
CDR3aa: CASSFRGRGSNQPQHF; v_gene: TRBV28; len: 16; j_gene: TRBJ1-5
CDR3aa: CASSLVRGRPQETQYF; v_gene: TRBV7-9; len: 16; j_gene: TRBJ2-5
CDR3aa: CASSPGQTNSPLHF; v_gene: TRBV2; len: 14; j_gene: TRBJ1-6
CDR3aa: CASSLNYRRSETQYF; v_gene: TRBV27; len: 15; j_gene: TRBJ2-5
CDR3aa: CASSYRGPDQPQHF; v_gene: TRBV12-3/TRBV12-4; len: 14; j_gene: TRBJ1-5